The 25 T cell receptor beta chains below come from one sample, sequenced in a study of shared clonotypes between healthy human individuals. The protocol was immunoSEQ multiplex PCR, while the TCRdb copy is restricted to in-frame clones and leaves out a portion. The table lists about 340,000 clones, less than 75% of them singletons. The sequenced sample was memory CD4+ T cells sorted from blood. Subset in this sample: CD45RA-negative fraction. The receptors here all came from a man between 25 and 39 years old in good health.

The V gene is TRBV28, the J gene TRBJ2-3, with D perhaps being TRBD1 or TRBD2 (6 bases each). Germline V gene sequence: CDR1 MDHEN, CDR2 SYDVKM. V gave up 6 bases and J gave up 2 bases, with 12 bases separating them. The CDR3 is 14 residues long. The CDR3 loop is CASRPGGSTDTQYF. DNA of the CDR3: TGTGCCAGCAGGCCCGGGGGCTCCACAGATACGCAGTATTTT.

Only one count was recorded for this clone. Other DNA sequences in the same sample also yield this CDR3. The chain couples TRBV7-2 to TRBJ2-5, with no clear D. This CDR3 is built from 11 residues. The germline gives CDR1 SGHTA, CDR2 FQGNSA. The V gene lost 5 bases and the J gene lost 5 bases, with 6 bases spanning the gap. The CDR3 bases are TGTGCCAGCAGCCCTGGGGAGACCCAGTACTTC. This translates into CASSPGETQYF.

Note on this clone: This CDR3 is also generated by other DNA sequences in the sample. The chain recombines TRBV9 with TRBJ2-1, with 12 bases aligning to TRBD2. V shed 1 base and J 1 base; nucleotides not matched to a gene: 0. The CDR3 is 16 amino acids. CDR1 is SGDLS, CDR2 YYNGEE, per germline. The CDR3 spells CASSVLAGGSYNEQFF. The DNA for the CDR3 is TGTGCCAGCAGCGTACTAGCGGGAGGGTCCTACAATGAGCAGTTCTTC.

This clone was seen a single time. The CDR3 loop reads CASSHGASYEQYF. The DNA for the CDR3 is TGTGCCAGCAGTCACGGGGCTAGCTACGAGCAGTACTTC. This chain joins TRBV6-6 and TRBJ2-7, with D possibly being TRBD1 or TRBD2 (5 bases each). The V and J ends lost 5 bases and 3 bases respectively, with 11 bases between them. Germline loops: CDR1 MNHNY, CDR2 SVGAGI (reference sequence). The length of the CDR3 is 13 residues.

This clone was seen a few times. The chain employs TRBV2 and TRBJ2-1; 11 bases fit TRBD2. V lost 6 bases and J lost 4; bases outside the gene matches: 11. The CDR3 extends over 17 amino acids. Germline-derived CDR1 and CDR2 are SNHLY and FYNNEI. The CDR3, as DNA: TGTGCCAGCAGAGATACCCTGGGACTAGCGGTGTACAATGAGCAGTTCTTC. This translates into CASRDTLGLAVYNEQFF.

The gene calls are TRBV5-6 and TRBJ1-1; D uncertain. Looked up from germline, CDR1 is SGHDT and CDR2 is YYEEEE. With 0 bases removed from V and 4 bases from J, the gap between germline ends came to 10 bases. This CDR3 spans 14 amino acids. The CDR3 nucleotides read TGTGCCAGCAGCTTGGCCGGAGGGTTCACTGAAGCTTTCTTT. Its translation is CASSLAGGFTEAFF. Together with reference TRBV5-6 and TRBJ1-1, the CDR3 gives the full variable domain: DAGVTQSPTHLIKTRGQQVTLRCSPKSGHDTVSWYQQALGQGPQFIFQYYEEEERQRGNFPDRFSGHQFPNYSSELNVNALLLGDSALYLCASSLAGGFTEAFFGQGTRLTVV.

The chain uses TRBV7-9 and TRBJ2-7; unclear D gene. The CDR3 is 13 residues long. The V gene lost 0 bases and the J gene lost 9 bases, with 12 bases spanning the gap. Germline assignment: CDR1 SEHNR and CDR2 FQNEAQ (reference sequence). In DNA form, the CDR3 reads TGTGCCAGCAGCTTAGCCTCACGGCACGGGCAGTACTTC. Translating gives CASSLASRHGQYF. The whole variable domain, filled in from reference TRBV7-9 and TRBJ2-7, reads DTGVSQNPRHKITKRGQNVTFRCDPISEHNRLYWYRQTLGQGPEFLTYFQNEAQLEKSRLLSDRFSAERPKGSFSTLEIQRTEQGDSAMYLCASSLASRHGQYFGPGTRLTVT.

About this clone itself: This same CDR3 is encoded by further DNA sequences in the sample. This chain uses TRBV5-1 with TRBJ2-5; 10 bases align to TRBD2. The CDR3 is 14 residues long. The V gene's germline CDR1 is SGHRS and CDR2 YFSETQ. The trim removed 2 bases at V and 9 bases at J, leaving 7 bases unmatched. The CDR3 region is CASSFGGLAGAQYF. The CDR3 nucleotides are TGCGCCAGCAGCTTTGGGGGGCTAGCGGGGGCCCAGTACTTC. Drawing the rest from reference TRBV5-1 and TRBJ2-5, the complete variable domain is KAGVTQTPRYLIKTRGQQVTLSCSPISGHRSVSWYQQTPGQGLQFLFEYFSETQRNKGNFPGRFSGRQFSNSRSEMNVSTLELGDSALYLCASSFGGLAGAQYFGPGTRLLVL.

CDR3 region: CASSLGLAGLGQYF. The CDR3, as DNA: TGTGCCAGCAGCTTAGGACTAGCGGGACTGGGCCAGTACTTC. This chain uses TRBV7-2 with TRBJ2-4; 11 bases line up with TRBD2. From germline, CDR1 is SGHTA and CDR2 FQGNSA. The V gene end was trimmed by 1 base and the J gene end by 13 bases; junction bases not matched to a gene: 6. CDR3 size: 14 residues.

This clone was observed a handful of times. The chain has TRBV19 and TRBJ1-1, with a tentative D call TRBD1 (5 bases). The CDR3 loop spans 15 amino acids. V dropped 5 bases and J dropped 5 bases, with 18 bases sitting between them. The germline gives CDR1 LNHDA, CDR2 SQIVND (reference sequence). In DNA, the CDR3 is TGTGCCAGTAGTCTACGGGACTCCCAAGGGACTGAAGCTTTCTTT. Protein sequence: CASSLRDSQGTEAFF.

The genes are TRBV6-5 and TRBJ2-2; D call uncertain. With 2 bases removed from V and 2 bases from J, the gap between germline ends came to 9 bases. The germline CDR1 and CDR2 sequences are MNHEY and SVGAGI. The CDR3 extends over 15 amino acids. As DNA, the CDR3 is TGTGCCAGCAGTTACCAACCAAGCAACACCGGGGAGCTGTTTTTT. Amino acid sequence: CASSYQPSNTGELFF.

The chain is built from TRBV6-1 and TRBJ1-1; a possible D gene is TRBD1 (6 bases). V shed 4 bases and J shed 7 bases, with 16 bases lying between them. Looked up from germline, CDR1 is MNHNS and CDR2 is SASEGT. The CDR3 runs to 14 residues. CDR3 in DNA: TGTGCCAGCAGTGCCCACAGGGAGGTGGGTGAAGCTTTCTTT. The encoded protein is CASSAHREVGEAFF.

A note on this clone: The identical CDR3 is also encoded by other nucleotide sequences in the sample. The gene calls are TRBV19 and TRBJ2-1, with TRBD2 matching 9 bases. The CDR3 covers 13 residues. Trimming took 7 bases from V and 7 from J; bases not matched to a gene: 5. The germline gives CDR1 LNHDA, CDR2 SQIVND (reference sequence). CDR3 nucleotide sequence: TGTGCCAGTAATGGCGGGAGGGCAAATGAGCAGTTCTTC. Amino acids: CASNGGRANEQFF.

The chain uses TRBV5-1 and TRBJ2-7, with TRBD2 matching over 11 bases. CDR1 is SGHRS and CDR2 is YFSETQ in the germline V gene. V lost 2 bases to trimming and J lost 4 bases; unmatched junction nucleotides: 5. CDR3 length equals 15 residues. The CDR3 loop is CASSLLAGVGYEQYF. The CDR3 DNA sequence: TGCGCCAGCAGCTTACTAGCGGGAGTAGGTTACGAGCAGTACTTC. The entire variable domain, with the rest obtained from reference TRBV5-1 and TRBJ2-7, is as follows: KAGVTQTPRYLIKTRGQQVTLSCSPISGHRSVSWYQQTPGQGLQFLFEYFSETQRNKGNFPGRFSGRQFSNSRSEMNVSTLELGDSALYLCASSLLAGVGYEQYFGPGTRLTVT.

The V and J genes are TRBV19 and TRBJ2-7, with D perhaps matching TRBD1 (5 bases). The CDR3 covers 14 residues. The V and J ends lost 3 bases and 0 bases respectively, with 9 bases between them. Germline V gene lookup returns CDR1 LNHDA and CDR2 SQIVND (reference sequence). The CDR3: CASSMGQVSYEQYF. CDR3 sequence (DNA): TGTGCCAGTAGTATGGGGCAGGTCTCCTACGAGCAGTACTTC. The full variable domain, rest sourced from reference TRBV19 and TRBJ2-7, is DGGITQSPKYLFRKEGQNVTLSCEQNLNHDAMYWYRQDPGQGLRLIYYSQIVNDFQKGDIAEGYSVSREKKESFPLTVTSAQKNPTAFYLCASSMGQVSYEQYFGPGTRLTVT.

This clone was recorded once. The junction differs from germline at one of its ends, possibly a read error. The V gene is TRBV15, the J gene TRBJ1-1; D remains unclear. CDR3 length: 13 amino acids. Germline loops: CDR1 LNHNV, CDR2 YYDKDF (reference sequence). CDR3 protein: CATSRDLNSEAFF. As DNA, the CDR3 is TGTGCCACCAGCAGAGATCTGAACTCTGAAGCTTTCTTT.

Comments on this clone: With a far larger clone one base away, a read error is the likely cause. The chain recombines TRBV5-6 with TRBJ2-5; D possibly corresponds to TRBD2 (5 bases). CDR3 length: 14 amino acids. V was trimmed by 5 bases and J by 9 bases, leaving 20 bases between them. The germline V gene has CDR1 SGHDT and CDR2 YYEEEE. The CDR3 DNA sequence: TGTGCCAGCAGTCCCCGCCCGAGTGAGGAGGCCCAGTACTTC. Encoded protein: CASSPRPSEEAQYF.

Worth noting for this clone: One end of the junction fails to match germline, which may point to a read error. The genes are TRBV7-7 and TRBJ2-1; TRBD2 matches 9 bases. The length of the CDR3 is 17 residues. The germline gives CDR1 SSHAT, CDR2 FNYEAQ (reference sequence). Here the CDR3 reads CASSHPRSGRPYNEQFF. CDR3 in DNA: TGTGCTAGCAGCCACCCACGTAGCGGGAGACCCTACAATGAGCAGTTCTTC.

About this clone itself: Other DNA sequences in the same sample also yield this CDR3. The chain links TRBV5-1 to TRBJ2-5, with unresolved D. The CDR3 covers 11 residues. V lost 2 bases and J lost 2, with 1 base in between. Germline values: CDR1 SGHRS, CDR2 YFSETQ. As DNA, the CDR3 is TGCGCCAGCAGCTTACAAGAGACCCAGTACTTC. Protein sequence: CASSLQETQYF.

This chain's CDR3 is CASSLGLVSRSYTF. Here the CDR3 DNA reads TGTGCCAGCAGCTTGGGACTGGTGTCGAGGAGCTACACCTTC. V gene TRBV5-5 combines with J gene TRBJ1-2; D is uncertain. V was cut by 0 bases and J by 9 bases, with 15 bases left in between. This CDR3 region has 14 residues. Germline-derived CDR1 and CDR2 are SGHKS and YYEKEE (reference sequence).

The chain carries TRBV5-8 and TRBJ2-6, with D unresolved. V gave up 0 bases and J gave up 0 bases, with 7 bases separating them. Germline CDR1 and CDR2: SGHTS and YDEGEE. The CDR3 length is 16 residues. As DNA, the CDR3 is TGTGCCAGCAGCTTGGGTGGGGACTCTGGGGCCAACGTCCTGACTTTC. It specifies CASSLGGDSGANVLTF.

The chain combines TRBV9 with TRBJ2-1, with unresolved D. The CDR3 covers 15 residues. The germline CDR1 and CDR2 sequences are SGDLS and YYNGEE. V dropped 3 bases and J dropped 0 bases, with 10 bases sitting between them. Here the CDR3 DNA reads TGTGCCAGCAGCGAGCCTCGTAGCTCCTACAATGAGCAGTTCTTC. It translates to CASSEPRSSYNEQFF.

J is TRBJ2-7 and V is TRBV4-1; D may match TRBD1 or TRBD2 (5 bases each). Deletions cut 3 bases from V and 3 bases from J, with 27 bases between. This CDR3 region has 19 residues. Germline V gives CDR1 MGHRA, CDR2 YSYEKL. The CDR3 nucleotides read TGCGCCAGCAGCCAGGGACCCCCGGGTCGTAGGACCCTTCTCTACGAGCAGTACTTC. Translating gives CASSQGPPGRRTLLYEQYF.

CDR3 sequence: CASSAALATNEQFF. The CDR3 DNA sequence: TGCGCCAGCAGTGCCGCGCTAGCCACCAATGAGCAGTTCTTC. The chain employs TRBV10-2 and TRBJ2-1, with D tentatively TRBD2 (5 bases). The CDR3 covers 14 residues. CDR1 is WSHSY and CDR2 is SAAADI in the germline V gene. Trimming pared 4 bases from V and 6 bases from J, leaving 13 bases between.

This chain joins TRBV28 and TRBJ2-4, with D tentatively TRBD1 or TRBD2 (5 bases each). Trimming left V 5 bases short and J 0 bases short, with 11 bases between. Germline V gives CDR1 MDHEN, CDR2 SYDVKM. This CDR3 is built from 15 residues. Here the CDR3 reads CASSPGTLAKNIQYF. In DNA, the CDR3 is TGTGCCAGCAGTCCCGGGACCCTAGCCAAAAACATTCAGTACTTC.